Described below is a single T cell receptor (beta chain) sequence and its context. Its matching antigen is unknown. The junction shows a germline mismatch at one end, possibly a read error. A primer in the constant region served to generate TCR beta cDNA from 500 to 600 ng of total RNA. Nested multiplex PCR, run for three rounds with slightly modified ARM-PCR, yielded TCR beta libraries. The first two PCR rounds used TRBV1-TRBV30 primers with a Cbeta primer, 10 cycles each. From the multiplex PCR reads, TCRdb called clonotypes with MiXCR, one entry per CDR3 protein. The top ten clones hold 7% to 10% of a sample with some 120,000 distinct CDR3 sequences, 64% of them seen once. Joint extraction of RNA and DNA used 20-30 mg of bulk tissue that was unsorted. This record belongs to a study of tumor-infiltrating lymphocytes in primary liver carcinoma. Germline V CDR1 and CDR2: SEHNR, FQNEAQ (reference sequence). The CDR3 is 14 residues long.

Findings and limits, study-wide: Tumor-adjacent and tumor-blood pairs displayed less overlap than did pairs of tumor regions.

The sample consisted of liver tumor tissue from sampling region 3. Subset described: tumor region T3, left-lateral pole. The V and J genes are TRBV7-9 and TRBJ2-1, with 7 bases aligning to TRBD2. This sequence was found in a woman aged 60-70 years with primary liver carcinoma and hepatitis B virus infection. The CDR3, as DNA: TGTGCCAGCAGCTATCTGGCGGGAGCCAATGAGGAGTTCTTC. This translates into CASSYLAGANEEFF. Looking up the rest from reference TRBV7-9 and TRBJ2-1 gives the full variable domain: DTGVSQNPRHKITKRGQNVTFRCDPISEHNRLYWYRQTLGQGPEFLTYFQNEAQLEKSRLLSDRFSAERPKGSFSTLEIQRTEQGDSAMYLCASSYLAGANEEFFGPGTRLTVL.